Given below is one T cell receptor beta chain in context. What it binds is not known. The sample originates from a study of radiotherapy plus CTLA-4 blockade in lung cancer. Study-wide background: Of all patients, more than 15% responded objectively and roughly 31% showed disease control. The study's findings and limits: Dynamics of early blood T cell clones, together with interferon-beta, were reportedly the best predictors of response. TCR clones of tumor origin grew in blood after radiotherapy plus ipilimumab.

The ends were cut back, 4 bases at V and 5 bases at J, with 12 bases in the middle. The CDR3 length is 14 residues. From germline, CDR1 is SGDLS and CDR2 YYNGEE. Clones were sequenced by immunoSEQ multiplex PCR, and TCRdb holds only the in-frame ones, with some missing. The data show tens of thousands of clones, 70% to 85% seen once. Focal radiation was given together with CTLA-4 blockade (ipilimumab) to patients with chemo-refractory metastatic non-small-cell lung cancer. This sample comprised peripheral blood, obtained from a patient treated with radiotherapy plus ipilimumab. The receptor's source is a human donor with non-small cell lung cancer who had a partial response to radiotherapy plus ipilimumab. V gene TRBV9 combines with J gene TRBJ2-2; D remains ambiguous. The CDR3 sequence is CASSLRTTTGELFF. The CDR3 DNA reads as TGTGCCAGCAGCCTACGTACTACTACCGGGGAGCTGTTTTTT.